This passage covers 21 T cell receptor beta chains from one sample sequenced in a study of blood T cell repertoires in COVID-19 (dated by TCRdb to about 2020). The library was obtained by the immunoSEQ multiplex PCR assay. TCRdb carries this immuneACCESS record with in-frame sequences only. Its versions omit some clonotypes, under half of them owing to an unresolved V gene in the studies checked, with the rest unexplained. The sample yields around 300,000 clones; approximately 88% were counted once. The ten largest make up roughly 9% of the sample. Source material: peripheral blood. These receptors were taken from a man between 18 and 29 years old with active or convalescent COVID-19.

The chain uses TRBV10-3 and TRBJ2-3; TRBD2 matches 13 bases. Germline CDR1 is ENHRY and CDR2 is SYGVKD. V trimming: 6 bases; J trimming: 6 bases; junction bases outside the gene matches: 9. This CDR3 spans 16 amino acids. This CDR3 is CAISSTSGGRTDTQYF. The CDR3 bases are TGTGCCATCAGCTCGACTAGCGGGGGGCGGACGGATACGCAGTATTTT.

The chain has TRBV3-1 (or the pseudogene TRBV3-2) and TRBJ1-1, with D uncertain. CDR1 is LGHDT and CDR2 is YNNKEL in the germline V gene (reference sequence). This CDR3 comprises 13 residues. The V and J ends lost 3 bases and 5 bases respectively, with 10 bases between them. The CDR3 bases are TGTGCCAGCAGCCAGGGCCATGGGACTGAAGCTTTCTTT. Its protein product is CASSQGHGTEAFF.

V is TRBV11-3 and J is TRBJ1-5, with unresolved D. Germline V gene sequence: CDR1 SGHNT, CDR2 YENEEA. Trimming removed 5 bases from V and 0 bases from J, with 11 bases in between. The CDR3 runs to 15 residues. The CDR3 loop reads CASSTLGYSNQPQHF. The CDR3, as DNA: TGTGCCAGCAGCACCCTCGGGTATAGCAATCAGCCCCAGCATTTT.

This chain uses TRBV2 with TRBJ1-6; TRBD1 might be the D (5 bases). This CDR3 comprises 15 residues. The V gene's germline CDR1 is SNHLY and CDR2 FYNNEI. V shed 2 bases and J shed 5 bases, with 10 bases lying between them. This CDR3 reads CASSEFSGNNSPLHF. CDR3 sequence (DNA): TGTGCCAGCAGTGAATTTTCAGGGAATAATTCACCCCTCCACTTT.

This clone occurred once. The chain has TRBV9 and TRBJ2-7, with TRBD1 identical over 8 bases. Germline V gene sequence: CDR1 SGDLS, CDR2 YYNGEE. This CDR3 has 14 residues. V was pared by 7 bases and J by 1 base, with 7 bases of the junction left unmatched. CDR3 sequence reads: CASGPGTGSYEQYF. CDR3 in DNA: TGTGCCAGCGGGCCCGGGACAGGATCCTACGAGCAGTACTTC.

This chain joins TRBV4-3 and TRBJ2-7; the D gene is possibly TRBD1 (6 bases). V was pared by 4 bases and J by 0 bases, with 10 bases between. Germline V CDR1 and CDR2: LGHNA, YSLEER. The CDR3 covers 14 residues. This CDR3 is CASSPQGLSYEQYF. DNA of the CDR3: TGCGCCAGCAGCCCGCAGGGGCTCTCCTACGAGCAGTACTTC.

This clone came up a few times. The CDR3 region has the DNA TGTGCCACCAGCCCAAGGGGGGGCGCGATGAACACTGAAGCTTTCTTT. Translated: CATSPRGGAMNTEAFF. This chain uses TRBV15 with TRBJ1-1, with D perhaps matching TRBD1 (6 bases). The germline V and J ends were trimmed by 5 bases and 0 bases, with 16 bases remaining between them. The CDR3 totals 16 residues. Looked up from germline, CDR1 is LNHNV and CDR2 is YYDKDF (reference sequence).

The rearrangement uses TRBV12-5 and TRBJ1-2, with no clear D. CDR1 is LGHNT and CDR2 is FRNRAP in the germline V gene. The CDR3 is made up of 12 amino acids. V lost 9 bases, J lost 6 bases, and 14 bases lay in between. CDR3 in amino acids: CASDFGWDGYTF. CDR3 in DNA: TGTGCTAGCGACTTTGGGTGGGATGGCTACACCTTC.

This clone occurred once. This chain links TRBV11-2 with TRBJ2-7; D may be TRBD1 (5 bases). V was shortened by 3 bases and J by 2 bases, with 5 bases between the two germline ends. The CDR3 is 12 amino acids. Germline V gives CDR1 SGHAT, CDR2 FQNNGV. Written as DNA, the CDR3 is TGTGCCAGCAGCTTGGACACCTACGAGCAGTACTTC. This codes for CASSLDTYEQYF.

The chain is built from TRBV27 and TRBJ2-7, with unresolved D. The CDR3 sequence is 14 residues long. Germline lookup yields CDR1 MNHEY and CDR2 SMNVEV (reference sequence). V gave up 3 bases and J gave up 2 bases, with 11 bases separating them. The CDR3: CASSFRGGTYEQYF. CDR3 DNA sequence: TGTGCCAGCAGTTTTAGAGGCGGAACCTACGAGCAGTACTTC.

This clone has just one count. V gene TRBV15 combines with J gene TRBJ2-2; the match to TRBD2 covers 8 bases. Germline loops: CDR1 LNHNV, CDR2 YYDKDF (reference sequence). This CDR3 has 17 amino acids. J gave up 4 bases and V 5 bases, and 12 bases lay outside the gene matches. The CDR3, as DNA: TGTGCCACCAGCCCATACTGGGCGGGGGGAGGCACCGGGGAGCTGTTTTTT. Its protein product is CATSPYWAGGGTGELFF.

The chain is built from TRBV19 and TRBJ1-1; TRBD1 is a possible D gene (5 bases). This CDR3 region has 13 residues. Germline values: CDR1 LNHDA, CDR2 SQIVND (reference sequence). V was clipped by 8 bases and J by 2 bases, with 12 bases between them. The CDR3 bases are TGTGCCAGTTCCCGGGGGGTAAACACTGAAGCTTTCTTT. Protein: CASSRGVNTEAFF. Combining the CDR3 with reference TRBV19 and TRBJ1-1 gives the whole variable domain DGGITQSPKYLFRKEGQNVTLSCEQNLNHDAMYWYRQDPGQGLRLIYYSQIVNDFQKGDIAEGYSVSREKKESFPLTVTSAQKNPTAFYLCASSRGVNTEAFFGQGTRLTVV.

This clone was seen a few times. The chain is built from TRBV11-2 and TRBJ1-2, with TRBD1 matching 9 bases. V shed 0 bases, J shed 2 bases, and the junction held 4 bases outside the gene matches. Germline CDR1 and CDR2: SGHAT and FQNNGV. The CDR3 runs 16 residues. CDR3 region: CASSLEVGQGNYGYTF. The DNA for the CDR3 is TGTGCCAGCAGCTTAGAGGTTGGACAGGGGAACTATGGCTACACCTTC.

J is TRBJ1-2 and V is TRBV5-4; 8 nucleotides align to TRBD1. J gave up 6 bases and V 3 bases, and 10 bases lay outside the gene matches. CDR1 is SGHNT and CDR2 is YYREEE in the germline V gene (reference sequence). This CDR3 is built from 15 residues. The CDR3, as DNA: TGTGCCAGCAGCTCGTGGACAGGGTTTCGTGATGGCTACACCTTC. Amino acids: CASSSWTGFRDGYTF.

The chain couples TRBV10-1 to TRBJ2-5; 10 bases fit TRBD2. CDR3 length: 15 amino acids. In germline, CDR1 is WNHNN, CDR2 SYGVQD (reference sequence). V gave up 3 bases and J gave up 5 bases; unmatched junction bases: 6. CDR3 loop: CASSDTSGAHETQYF. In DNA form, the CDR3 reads TGCGCCAGCAGTGATACTAGCGGGGCCCACGAGACCCAGTACTTC.

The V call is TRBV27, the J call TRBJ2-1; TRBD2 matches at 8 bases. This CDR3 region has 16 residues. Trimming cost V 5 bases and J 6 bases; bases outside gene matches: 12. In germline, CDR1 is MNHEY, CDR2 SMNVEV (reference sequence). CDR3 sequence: CASSLAPGGGSNEQFF. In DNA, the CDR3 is TGTGCCAGCAGTCTAGCCCCTGGCGGGGGGAGCAATGAGCAGTTCTTC.

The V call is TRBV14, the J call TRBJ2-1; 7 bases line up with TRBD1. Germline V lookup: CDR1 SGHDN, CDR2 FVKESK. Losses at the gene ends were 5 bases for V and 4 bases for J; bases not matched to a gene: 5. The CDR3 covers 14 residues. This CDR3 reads CASSDRVGYNEQFF. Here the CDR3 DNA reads TGTGCCAGCAGCGACAGGGTCGGTTACAATGAGCAGTTCTTC.

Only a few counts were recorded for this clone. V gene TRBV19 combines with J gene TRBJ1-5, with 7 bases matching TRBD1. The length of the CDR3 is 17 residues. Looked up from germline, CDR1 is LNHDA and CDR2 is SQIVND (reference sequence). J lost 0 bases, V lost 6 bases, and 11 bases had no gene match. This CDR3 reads CASSLRTGAFSNQPQHF. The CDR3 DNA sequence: TGTGCCAGTAGCCTCAGGACAGGAGCCTTTAGCAATCAGCCCCAGCATTTT.

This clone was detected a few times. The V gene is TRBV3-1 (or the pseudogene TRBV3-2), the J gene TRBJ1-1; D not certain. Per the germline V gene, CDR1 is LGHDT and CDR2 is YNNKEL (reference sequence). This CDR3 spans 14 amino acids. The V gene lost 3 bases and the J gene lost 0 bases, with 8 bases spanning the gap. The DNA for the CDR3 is TGTGCCAGCAGCCATTCTTCTCTGAACACTGAAGCTTTCTTT. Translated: CASSHSSLNTEAFF.

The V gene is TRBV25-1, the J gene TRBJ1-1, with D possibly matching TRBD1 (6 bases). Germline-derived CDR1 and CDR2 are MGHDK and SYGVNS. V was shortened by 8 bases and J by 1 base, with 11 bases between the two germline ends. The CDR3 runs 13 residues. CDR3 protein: CASLRDTNTEAFF. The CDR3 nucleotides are TGTGCCAGCCTCCGGGACACGAACACTGAAGCTTTCTTT.

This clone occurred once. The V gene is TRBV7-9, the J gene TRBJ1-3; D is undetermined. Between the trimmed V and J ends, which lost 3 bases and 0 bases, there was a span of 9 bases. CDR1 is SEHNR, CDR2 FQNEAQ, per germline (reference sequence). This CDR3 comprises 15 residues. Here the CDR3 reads CASSFTALSGNTIYF. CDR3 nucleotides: TGTGCCAGCAGCTTTACAGCTCTCTCTGGAAACACCATATATTTT. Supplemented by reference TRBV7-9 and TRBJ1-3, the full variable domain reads DTGVSQNPRHKITKRGQNVTFRCDPISEHNRLYWYRQTLGQGPEFLTYFQNEAQLEKSRLLSDRFSAERPKGSFSTLEIQRTEQGDSAMYLCASSFTALSGNTIYFGEGSWLTVV.